This is a list of T cell receptor beta chains from one sample in a study of blood T cell repertoires in COVID-19. Here immunoSEQ multiplex PCR was the method, and the copy in TCRdb shows in-frame clones only, minus some. The sample holds around 200,000 clones, about 82% seen once. Sequencing was carried out using PBMCs or T cells enriched from blood (not recorded which). Every receptor here comes from a man aged 35 to 55 with acute COVID-19. Each CDR3 is given with its conserved first and last residue. Fields, in order: V gene, J gene, CDR3 protein.

TRBV5-1	TRBJ1-3	CASSPATDGNTIYF
TRBV14	TRBJ2-3	CASSFSTKVDTQYF
TRBV21-1	TRBJ2-3	CASAQEREKTDTQYF
TRBV19	TRBJ2-1	CASTGTGGYNEQFF
TRBV29-1	TRBJ2-7	CSVSDRGPSYEQYF
TRBV4-2	TRBJ2-7	CASSQEAGGPGEQYF
TRBV6-5	TRBJ1-6	CASSPQRVWSPLHF
TRBV28	TRBJ2-7	CASSLALAEAAYEQYF
TRBV29-1	TRBJ2-7	CSGRDSLYEQYF
TRBV9	TRBJ2-3	CASSAPTSGSGDTQYF
TRBV28	TRBJ2-2	CASRGGQGLTGELFF
TRBV28	TRBJ1-3	CASTNYHRSGNTIYF
TRBV3-1/TRBV3-2	TRBJ1-2	CASSAPEGLGGYTF
TRBV11-2	TRBJ1-1	CASPPRGTEAFF
TRBV19	TRBJ2-1	CASSIGGNEQFF
TRBV3-1/TRBV3-2	TRBJ2-1	CASSQDEDGRHHNEQFF
TRBV20-1	TRBJ1-6	CSASLQGRNSPLHF
TRBV7-3	TRBJ2-6	CASSHNGQGSGANVLTF
TRBV5-4	TRBJ1-3	CASSSTRDSGNTIYF
TRBV9	TRBJ2-2	CASSVVFETGELFF
TRBV4-1	TRBJ2-7	CASSLGPGQGAGEQYF
TRBV7-9	TRBJ1-4	CASSPQGLPNEKLFF
TRBV3-1/TRBV3-2	TRBJ2-7	CASSQLSGNFHEQYF
TRBV25-1	TRBJ2-1	CASSTPGQGTYNEQFF
TRBV7-3	TRBJ1-1	CASSLRGGAGNTEAFF
TRBV23-1	TRBJ2-1	CASSPRDNEQFF
TRBV7-2	TRBJ2-6	CASSWTVGDYSGANVLTF
TRBV27	TRBJ2-1	CASSWDSSYNEQFF
TRBV4-1	TRBJ1-5	CASRQTGVGQPQHF
TRBV7-3	TRBJ1-1	CASSPGQGSTEAFF
TRBV11-1	TRBJ2-5	CASSLRRDFQETQYF
TRBV4-3	TRBJ2-7	CASSRDIPSYEQYF
TRBV5-6	TRBJ1-3	CASSFGRERNTIYF
TRBV18	TRBJ1-1	CASSPTTMNTEAFF
TRBV3-1/TRBV3-2	TRBJ2-3	CASSQAGITDTQYF
TRBV5-1	TRBJ1-6	CASSTGQGNSPLHF
TRBV2	TRBJ1-6	CASKGQTYNSPLHF
TRBV7-2	TRBJ2-5	CASSLLAGRGETQYF
TRBV10-3	TRBJ1-4	CAISSPDRSEKLFF
TRBV4-1	TRBJ2-7	CASSRKEAYEQYF
TRBV28	TRBJ1-6	CASRSEGQGNSPLHF
TRBV27	TRBJ2-6	CATQYGANVLTF
TRBV3-1/TRBV3-2	TRBJ1-1	CASSQSSGLIMNTEAFF
TRBV9	TRBJ2-2	CASSVRLAGNTGELFF
TRBV27	TRBJ2-7	CASSSSTGPSFNEQYF
TRBV15	TRBJ1-1	CATSYGLGGGTGGTEAFF
TRBV4-1	TRBJ2-7	CASSLRATASRRDYEQYF
TRBV27	TRBJ1-6	CASGLVQGNSPLHF
TRBV5-6	TRBJ1-3	CASSRDRATGNTIYF
TRBV5-4	TRBJ1-1	CASSFDRVNMNTEAFF
TRBV30	TRBJ2-7	CASLAGGSYEQYF
TRBV28	TRBJ2-2	CASYRGTGELFF
TRBV28	TRBJ1-4	CASSPVPTGGIANEKLFF